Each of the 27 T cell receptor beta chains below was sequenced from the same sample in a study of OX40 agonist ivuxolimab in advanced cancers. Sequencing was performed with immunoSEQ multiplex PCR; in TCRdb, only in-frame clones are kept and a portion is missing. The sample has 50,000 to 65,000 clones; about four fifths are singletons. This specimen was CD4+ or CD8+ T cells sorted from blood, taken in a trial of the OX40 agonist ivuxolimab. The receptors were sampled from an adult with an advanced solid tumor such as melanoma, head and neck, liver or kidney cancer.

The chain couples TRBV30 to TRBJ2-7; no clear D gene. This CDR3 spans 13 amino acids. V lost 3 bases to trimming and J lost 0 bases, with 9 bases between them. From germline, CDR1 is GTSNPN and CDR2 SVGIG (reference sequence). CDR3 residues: CAWRVPVSYEQYF. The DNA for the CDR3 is TGTGCCTGGAGAGTCCCGGTCTCCTACGAGCAGTACTTC.

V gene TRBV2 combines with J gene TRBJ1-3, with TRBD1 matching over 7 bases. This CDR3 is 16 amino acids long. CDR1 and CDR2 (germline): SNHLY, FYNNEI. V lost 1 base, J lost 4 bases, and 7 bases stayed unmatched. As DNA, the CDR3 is TGTGCCAGCAGTGAAGGGGCAGGGGGTCCCGGAAACACCATATATTTT. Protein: CASSEGAGGPGNTIYF.

The CDR3 sequence is CASSPPSGGYSTDTQYF. The CDR3 coding sequence is TGTGCCAGCTCACCACCCAGCGGGGGCTATAGCACAGATACGCAGTATTTT. The chain is built from TRBV18 and TRBJ2-3, with TRBD2 matching over 8 bases. Trimming took 0 bases from V and 0 from J; bases not matched to a gene: 5. The CDR3 covers 17 residues. CDR1 and CDR2 (germline): KGHSH, LQKENI.

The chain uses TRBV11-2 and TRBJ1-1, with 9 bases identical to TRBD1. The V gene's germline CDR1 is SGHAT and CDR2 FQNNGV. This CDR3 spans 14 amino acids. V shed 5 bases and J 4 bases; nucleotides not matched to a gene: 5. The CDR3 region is CASSTRQGVTEAFF. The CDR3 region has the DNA TGTGCCAGCAGCACCAGACAGGGGGTCACTGAAGCTTTCTTT.

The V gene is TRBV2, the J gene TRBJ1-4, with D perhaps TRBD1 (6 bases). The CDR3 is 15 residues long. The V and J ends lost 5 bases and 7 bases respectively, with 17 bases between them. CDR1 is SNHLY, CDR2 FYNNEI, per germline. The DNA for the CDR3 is TGTGCCAGCAGTCGCTCGGACAGAGGCGGTGAAAAACTGTTTTTT. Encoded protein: CASSRSDRGGEKLFF.

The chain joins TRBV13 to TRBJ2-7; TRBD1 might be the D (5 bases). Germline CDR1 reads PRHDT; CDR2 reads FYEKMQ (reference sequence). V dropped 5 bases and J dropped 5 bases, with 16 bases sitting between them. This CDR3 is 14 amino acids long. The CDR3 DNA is TGTGCCAGCAGCCCAGCTCCAGGGTTCAACGAGCAGTACTTC. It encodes CASSPAPGFNEQYF.

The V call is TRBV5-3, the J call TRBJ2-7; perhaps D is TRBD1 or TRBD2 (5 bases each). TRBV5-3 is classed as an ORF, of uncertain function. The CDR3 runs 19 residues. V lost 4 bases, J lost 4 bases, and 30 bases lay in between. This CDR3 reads CARSTRDPYTGRERYEQYF. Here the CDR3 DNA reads TGTGCCAGAAGCACCCGGGACCCTTACACCGGCCGAGAAAGATACGAGCAGTACTTC.

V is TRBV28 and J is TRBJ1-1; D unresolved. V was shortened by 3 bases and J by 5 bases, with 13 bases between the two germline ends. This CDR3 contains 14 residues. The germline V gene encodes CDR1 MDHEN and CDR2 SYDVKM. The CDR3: CASSLSIGGTEAFF. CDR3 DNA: TGTGCCAGCAGTTTGTCTATAGGCGGGACTGAAGCTTTCTTT.

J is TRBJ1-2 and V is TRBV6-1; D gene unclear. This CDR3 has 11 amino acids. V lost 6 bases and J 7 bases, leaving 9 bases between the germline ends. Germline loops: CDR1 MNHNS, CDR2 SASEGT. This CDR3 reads CASSPFGGYTF. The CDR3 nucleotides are TGTGCCAGCAGCCCCTTTGGTGGCTACACCTTC.

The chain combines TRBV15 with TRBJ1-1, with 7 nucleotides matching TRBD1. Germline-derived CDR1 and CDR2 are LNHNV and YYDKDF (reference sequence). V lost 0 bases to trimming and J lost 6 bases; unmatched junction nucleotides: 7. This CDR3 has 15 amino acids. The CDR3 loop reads CATSRDDRDPPEAFF. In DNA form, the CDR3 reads TGTGCCACCAGCAGAGACGACAGGGACCCCCCTGAAGCTTTCTTT.

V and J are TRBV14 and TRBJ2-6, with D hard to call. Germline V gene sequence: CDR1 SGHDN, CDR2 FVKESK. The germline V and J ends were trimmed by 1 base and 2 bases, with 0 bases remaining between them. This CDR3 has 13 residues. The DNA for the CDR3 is TGTGCCAGCAGCCAAGCTGGGGCCAACGTCCTGACTTTC. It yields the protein CASSQAGANVLTF.

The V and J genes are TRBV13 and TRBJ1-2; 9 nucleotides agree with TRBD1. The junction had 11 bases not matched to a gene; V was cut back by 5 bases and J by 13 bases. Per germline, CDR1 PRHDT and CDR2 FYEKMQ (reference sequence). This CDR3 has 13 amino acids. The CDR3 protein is CASSLRQGDLCTF. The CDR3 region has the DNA TGTGCCAGCAGCCTCAGACAGGGGGACCTCTGCACCTTC.

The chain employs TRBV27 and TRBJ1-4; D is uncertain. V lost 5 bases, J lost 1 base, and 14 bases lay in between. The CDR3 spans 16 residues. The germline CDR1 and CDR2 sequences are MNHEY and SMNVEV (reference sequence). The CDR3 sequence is CASSNRKQKTNEKLFF. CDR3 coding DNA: TGTGCCAGCAGTAACCGTAAACAGAAAACTAATGAAAAACTGTTTTTT.

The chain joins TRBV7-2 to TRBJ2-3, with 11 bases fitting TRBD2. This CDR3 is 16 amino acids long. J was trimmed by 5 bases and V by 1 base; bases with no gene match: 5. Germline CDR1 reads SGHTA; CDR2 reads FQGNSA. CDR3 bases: TGTGCCAGCAGCTTAGTAGCGGGAGGGCTTGGAGATACGCAGTATTTT. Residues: CASSLVAGGLGDTQYF.

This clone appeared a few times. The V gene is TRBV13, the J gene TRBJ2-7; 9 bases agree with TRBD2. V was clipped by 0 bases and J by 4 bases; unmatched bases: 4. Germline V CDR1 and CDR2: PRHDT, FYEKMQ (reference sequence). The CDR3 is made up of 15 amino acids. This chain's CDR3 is CASSLGRGRAYEQYF. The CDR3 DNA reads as TGTGCCAGCAGCTTAGGCCGCGGGAGGGCTTACGAGCAGTACTTC.

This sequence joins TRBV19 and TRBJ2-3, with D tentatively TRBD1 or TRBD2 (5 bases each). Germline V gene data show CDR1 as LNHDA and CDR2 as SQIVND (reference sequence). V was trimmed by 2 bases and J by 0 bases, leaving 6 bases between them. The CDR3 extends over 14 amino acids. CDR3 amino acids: CASSIWGSTDTQYF. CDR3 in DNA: TGTGCCAGTAGTATATGGGGGAGCACAGATACGCAGTATTTT.

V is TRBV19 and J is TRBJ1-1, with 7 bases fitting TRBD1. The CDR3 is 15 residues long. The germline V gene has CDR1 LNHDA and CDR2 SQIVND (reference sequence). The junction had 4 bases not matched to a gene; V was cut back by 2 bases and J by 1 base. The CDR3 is CASSISTGWNTEAFF. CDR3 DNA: TGTGCCAGTAGTATATCGACAGGGTGGAACACTGAAGCTTTCTTT. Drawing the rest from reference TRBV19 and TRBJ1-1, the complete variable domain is DGGITQSPKYLFRKEGQNVTLSCEQNLNHDAMYWYRQDPGQGLRLIYYSQIVNDFQKGDIAEGYSVSREKKESFPLTVTSAQKNPTAFYLCASSISTGWNTEAFFGQGTRLTVV.

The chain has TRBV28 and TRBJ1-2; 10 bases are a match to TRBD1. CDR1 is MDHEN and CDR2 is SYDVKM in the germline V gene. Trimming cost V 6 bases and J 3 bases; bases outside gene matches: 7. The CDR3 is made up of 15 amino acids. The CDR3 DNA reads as TGTGCCAGCAGCCGCGGGACAGGGGTAGACTATGGCTACACCTTC. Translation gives CASSRGTGVDYGYTF.

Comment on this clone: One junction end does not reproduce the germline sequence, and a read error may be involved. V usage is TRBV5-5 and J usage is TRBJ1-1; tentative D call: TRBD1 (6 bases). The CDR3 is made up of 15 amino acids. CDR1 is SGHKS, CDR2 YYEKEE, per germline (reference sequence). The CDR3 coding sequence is TGTGCCAGCGGCTTGGGTCCAGGGGCGACCACTGAAGCTTTCTTT. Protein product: CASGLGPGATTEAFF.

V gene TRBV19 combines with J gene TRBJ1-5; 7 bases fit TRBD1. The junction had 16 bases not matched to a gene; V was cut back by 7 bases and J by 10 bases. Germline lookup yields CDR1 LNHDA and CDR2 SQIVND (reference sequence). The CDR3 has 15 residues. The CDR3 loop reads CASKFAGDSGQPQHF. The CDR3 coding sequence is TGTGCCAGTAAATTTGCGGGGGACAGTGGCCAACCCCAGCATTTT. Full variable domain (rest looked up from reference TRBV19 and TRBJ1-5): DGGITQSPKYLFRKEGQNVTLSCEQNLNHDAMYWYRQDPGQGLRLIYYSQIVNDFQKGDIAEGYSVSREKKESFPLTVTSAQKNPTAFYLCASKFAGDSGQPQHFGDGTRLSIL.

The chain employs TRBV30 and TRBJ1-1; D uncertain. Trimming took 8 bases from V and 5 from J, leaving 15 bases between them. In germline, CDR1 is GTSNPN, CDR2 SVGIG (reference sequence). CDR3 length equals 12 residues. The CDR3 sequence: CAREGFGTEAFF. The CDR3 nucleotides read TGTGCCAGAGAAGGTTTCGGGACTGAAGCTTTCTTT.

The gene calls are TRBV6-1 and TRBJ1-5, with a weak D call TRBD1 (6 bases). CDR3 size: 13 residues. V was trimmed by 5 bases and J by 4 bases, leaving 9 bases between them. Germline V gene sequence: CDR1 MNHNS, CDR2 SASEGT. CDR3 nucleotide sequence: TGTGCCAGCAGTTCAGGGGCAAATCAGCCCCAGCATTTT. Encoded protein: CASSSGANQPQHF.

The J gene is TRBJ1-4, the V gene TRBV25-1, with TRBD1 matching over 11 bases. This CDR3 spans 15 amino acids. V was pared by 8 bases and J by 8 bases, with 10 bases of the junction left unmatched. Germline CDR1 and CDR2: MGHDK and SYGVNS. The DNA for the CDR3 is TGTGCCAGCTTGTCCTCCGGGACAGGGGGAGAAAAACTGTTTTTT. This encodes CASLSSGTGGEKLFF.

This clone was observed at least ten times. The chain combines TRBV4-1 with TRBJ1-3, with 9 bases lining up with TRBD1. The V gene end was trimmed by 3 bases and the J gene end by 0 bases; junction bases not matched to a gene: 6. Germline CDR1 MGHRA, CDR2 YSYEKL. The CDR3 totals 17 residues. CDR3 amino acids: CASSQGQGTTSGNTIYF. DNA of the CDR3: TGCGCCAGCAGCCAGGGACAGGGAACGACCTCTGGAAACACCATATATTTT.

The CDR3 bases are TGTGCCAGCAGCTTAGGCGGGGGACCCTACGAGCAGTACTTC. Its translation: CASSLGGGPYEQYF. The chain joins TRBV7-2 to TRBJ2-7, with 7 bases identical to TRBD2. Germline CDR1 is SGHTA and CDR2 is FQGNSA. J was trimmed by 2 bases and V by 1 base; bases with no gene match: 2. This CDR3 region has 14 residues. Filled out from reference TRBV7-2 and TRBJ2-7, the complete variable domain reads GAGVSQSPSNKVTEKGKDVELRCDPISGHTALYWYRQSLGQGLEFLIYFQGNSAPDKSGLPSDRFSAERTGGSVSTLTIQRTQQEDSAVYLCASSLGGGPYEQYFGPGTRLTVT.

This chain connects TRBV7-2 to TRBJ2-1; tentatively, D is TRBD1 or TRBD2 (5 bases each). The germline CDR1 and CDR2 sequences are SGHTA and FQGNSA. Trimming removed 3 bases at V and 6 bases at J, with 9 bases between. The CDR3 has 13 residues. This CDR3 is CASSFGGPNEQFF. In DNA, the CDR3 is TGTGCCAGCAGCTTTGGGGGTCCCAATGAGCAGTTCTTC.

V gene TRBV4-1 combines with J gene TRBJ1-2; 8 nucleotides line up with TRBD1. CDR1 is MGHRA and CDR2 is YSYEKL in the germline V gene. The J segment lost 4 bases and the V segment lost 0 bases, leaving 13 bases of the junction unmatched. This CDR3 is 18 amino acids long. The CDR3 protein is CASSQDHFRTGSIYGYTF. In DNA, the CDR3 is TGCGCCAGCAGCCAAGATCACTTTAGGACAGGGAGTATCTATGGCTACACCTTC.